The clone carrying this T cell receptor beta chain has a single count. The data were taken from a study of T cell changes during pregnancy in multiple sclerosis. Data came from immunoSEQ multiplex PCR; TCRdb stores just in-frame clones and leaves some out. The sample has tens of thousands of clones; roughly nine tenths are singletons. CDR1 SGHRS and CDR2 YFSETQ come from the germline V gene. This CDR3 is built from 16 residues. The receptor comes from a female donor in good health, enrolled as a control in a pregnancy study. The source material was peripheral blood, sampled in the second trimester of pregnancy. The chain combines TRBV5-1 with TRBJ2-3; TRBD2 matches at 8 bases. DNA of the CDR3: TGCGCTTCCAGCAGCGGGGGAGGGGGTCAAGGAGATACGCAGTATTTT. Its protein product is CASSSGGGGQGDTQYF.